This TCR beta chain was observed in a study of response to subunit inactivated influenza vaccine. Study results and caveats: There was a suggestion from the authors that each seasonal influenza vaccination recruits few new T cells.

MiXCR was run by TCRdb on the RT-PCR reads, yielding one entry per CDR3 protein. The table records some 190,000 distinct CDR3 sequences, approximately 14% of them present only once. This clonotype came up a few times. Antigen unknown. V trimming: 2 bases; J trimming: 3 bases; junction bases outside the gene matches: 3. The CDR3 is 16 residues long. Per the germline V gene, CDR1 is PRHDT and CDR2 is FYEKMQ (reference sequence). The chain joins TRBV13 to TRBJ2-2, with 10 bases aligning to TRBD2. This clonotype was obtained from a man aged 45-60 years who received an inactivated influenza vaccine. This specimen consisted of CD8+ T cells sorted from PBMCs, obtained roughly 5 days after vaccination. CDR3 sequence reads: CASSLSGGADTGELFF. CDR3 coding DNA: TGTGCCAGCAGCTTAAGCGGGGGGGCCGACACCGGGGAGCTGTTTTTT.